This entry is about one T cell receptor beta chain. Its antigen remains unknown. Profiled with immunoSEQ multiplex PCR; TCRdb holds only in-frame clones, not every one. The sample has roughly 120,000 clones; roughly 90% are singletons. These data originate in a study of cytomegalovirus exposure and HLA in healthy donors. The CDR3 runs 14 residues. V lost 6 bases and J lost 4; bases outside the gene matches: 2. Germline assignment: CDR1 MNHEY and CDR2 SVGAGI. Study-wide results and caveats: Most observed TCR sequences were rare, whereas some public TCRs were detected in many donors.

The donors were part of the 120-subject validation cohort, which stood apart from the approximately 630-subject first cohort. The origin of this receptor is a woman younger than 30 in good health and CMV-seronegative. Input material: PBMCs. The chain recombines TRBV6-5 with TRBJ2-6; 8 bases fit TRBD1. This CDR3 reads CASRTGVGANVLTF. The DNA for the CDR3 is TGTGCCAGCAGGACAGGGGTCGGGGCCAACGTCCTGACTTTC.